Listed here are 10 T cell receptor beta chains from one sample, sequenced in a study of cytomegalovirus exposure and HLA in healthy donors. With 60 Vbeta and 13 Jbeta primers, the PCR was carried out. Sequencing used immunoSEQ multiplex PCR; TCRdb keeps in-frame clones, though not all of them. The sample holds roughly 120,000 clones, around three quarters seen once. The sample comprised PBMCs. These receptors were taken from a woman in her sixties or seventies in good health and CMV-seropositive.

The CDR3 is CASSRLGQLAKNIQYF. The CDR3 DNA is TGCGCCAGCAGCCGCCTCGGACAGTTAGCCAAAAACATTCAGTACTTC. The chain joins TRBV5-1 to TRBJ2-4, with D perhaps matching TRBD1 (6 bases). The CDR3 contains 16 residues. Germline V lookup: CDR1 SGHRS, CDR2 YFSETQ. V shed 4 bases and J shed 0 bases, with 14 bases lying between them.

This clone turned up a few times. The sample has other DNA sequences that encode this CDR3 too. This sequence joins TRBV7-3 and TRBJ1-1; D not certain. The V end lost 5 bases, the J end lost 0 bases, and 7 bases lay between the germline ends. This CDR3 is built from 13 residues. In germline, CDR1 is SGHTA, CDR2 FQGTGA. CDR3 coding DNA: TGTGCCAGCAGCCTCTCGGTGAACACTGAAGCTTTCTTT. Translated, it gives CASSLSVNTEAFF.

V usage is TRBV5-1 and J usage is TRBJ2-5; 7 bases line up with TRBD2. Germline V gene data show CDR1 as SGHRS and CDR2 as YFSETQ. The CDR3 covers 14 residues. The V and J ends lost 4 bases and 2 bases, in that order; junction bases with no gene match: 5. The DNA of the CDR3 is TGCGCCAGCAGCATTACTAGCGCGCAAGAGACCCAGTACTTC. It specifies CASSITSAQETQYF.

The chain combines TRBV7-2 with TRBJ2-7; TRBD2 aligns across 16 bases. The CDR3 is 18 amino acids. Germline CDR1 SGHTA, CDR2 FQGNSA. V gave up 5 bases and J gave up 7 bases; unmatched junction bases: 14. The CDR3 region has the DNA TGTGCCAGCAGCGCGCCGGGACTAGCGGGGGGGCCCCTCGCGGAGCAGTACTTC. Protein product: CASSAPGLAGGPLAEQYF.

The chain is built from TRBV7-2 and TRBJ2-2; D is uncertain. Trimming removed 6 bases at V and 2 bases at J, with 7 bases between. The germline CDR1 and CDR2 sequences are SGHTA and FQGNSA. The CDR3 runs to 13 residues. CDR3 nucleotides: TGTGCCAGCAGTTTGAGTAACACCGGGGAGCTGTTTTTT. Translated: CASSLSNTGELFF.

The V and J genes are TRBV10-3 and TRBJ2-7; 11 bases agree with TRBD1. Germline V CDR1 and CDR2: ENHRY, SYGVKD. CDR3 length equals 14 residues. Trimming took 11 bases from V and 0 from J; bases not matched to a gene: 6. The CDR3 DNA reads as TGTGCCGCATCCGGACAGGGGGCCTCCTACGAGCAGTACTTC. Translated, it gives CAASGQGASYEQYF.

The CDR3 bases are TGTGCCAGCAGCCTCTCCCAGGGGGCGGTTGAAGCTTTCTTT. The encoded protein is CASSLSQGAVEAFF. This chain links TRBV28 with TRBJ1-1, with TRBD1 identical over 8 bases. Losses at the gene ends were 6 bases for V and 7 bases for J; bases not matched to a gene: 10. CDR1 and CDR2 (germline): MDHEN, SYDVKM. CDR3 length equals 14 residues.

V usage is TRBV4-3 and J usage is TRBJ2-1; 8 bases agree with TRBD2. CDR1 is LGHNA, CDR2 YSLEER, per germline. J lost 5 bases, V lost 1 base, and 16 bases had no gene match. The CDR3 runs 19 residues. CDR3 DNA: TGCGCCAGCAGCCAAGGTATATCGTGGCGGGAGGAACCCAACAATGAGCAGTTCTTC. Amino acids: CASSQGISWREEPNNEQFF.

The V call is TRBV4-2, the J call TRBJ1-6; 8 positions agree with TRBD1. V trimming: 4 bases; J trimming: 7 bases; junction bases outside the gene matches: 15. CDR3 size: 18 residues. CDR1 is LGHNA, CDR2 YNFKEQ, per germline. CDR3 loop: CASSPTPPTGAGNSPLHF. CDR3 sequence (DNA): TGTGCCAGCAGCCCGACCCCTCCGACAGGGGCTGGGAATTCACCCCTCCACTTT.

V usage is TRBV5-6 and J usage is TRBJ2-6; D remains ambiguous. The V gene's germline CDR1 is SGHDT and CDR2 YYEEEE. Trimming cost V 1 base and J 1 base, with 6 bases left between them. This CDR3 is 15 amino acids long. Here the CDR3 DNA reads TGTGCCAGCAGCTTGCGTGTATCTGGGGCCAACGTCCTGACTTTC. It is translated as CASSLRVSGANVLTF.